In its sample, the clone carrying this T cell receptor (beta chain) was seen once. V gave up 3 bases and J gave up 0 bases, with 15 bases separating them. The CDR3 covers 15 residues. The germline V gene encodes CDR1 DFQATT and CDR2 SNEGSKA (reference sequence). The data belong to a study of control samples from healthy donors and cancer patients. The assay was immunoSEQ multiplex PCR, and TCRdb's table has in-frame clones only and misses some. The table records about 120,000 clones, 88% of them present only once. The chain is built from TRBV20-1 and TRBJ2-7, with a possible D match to TRBD2 (5 bases). What was sequenced was blood. The receptor was derived from a middle-aged man in good health. CDR3 DNA sequence: TGCAGTGCTAGTGATCCAGCGGCGAGCTCCTACGAGCAGTACTTC. Encoded protein: CSASDPAASSYEQYF.